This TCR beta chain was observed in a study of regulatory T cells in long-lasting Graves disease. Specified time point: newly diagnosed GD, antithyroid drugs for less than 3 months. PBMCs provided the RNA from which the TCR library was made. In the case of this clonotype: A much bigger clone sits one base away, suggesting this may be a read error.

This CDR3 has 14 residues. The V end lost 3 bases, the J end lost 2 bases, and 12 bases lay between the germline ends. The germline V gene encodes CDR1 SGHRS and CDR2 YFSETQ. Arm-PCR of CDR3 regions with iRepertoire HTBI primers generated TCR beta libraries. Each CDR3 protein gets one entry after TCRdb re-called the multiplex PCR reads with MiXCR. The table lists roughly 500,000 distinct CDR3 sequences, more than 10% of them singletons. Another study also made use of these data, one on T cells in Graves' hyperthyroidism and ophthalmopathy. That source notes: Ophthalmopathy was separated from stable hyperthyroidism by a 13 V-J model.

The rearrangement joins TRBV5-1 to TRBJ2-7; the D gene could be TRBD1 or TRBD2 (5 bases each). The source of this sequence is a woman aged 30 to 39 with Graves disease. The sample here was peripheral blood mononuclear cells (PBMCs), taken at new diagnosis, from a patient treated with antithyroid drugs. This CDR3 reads CASSYGAETYEQYF. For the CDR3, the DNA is TGCGCCAGCAGCTACGGGGCCGAGACCTACGAGCAGTACTTC.